This T cell receptor (beta chain) was captured by sequencing in a study of T-cell memory formation after mild COVID-19. Each CDR3 protein is one row after TCRdb ran MiXCR on the 5' RACE reads. This sample has around 340,000 distinct CDR3 sequences; about an eighth occur once, and the top ten carry under 25%. The CDR3 spans 13 residues. Trimming shortened V by 6 bases and J by 7 bases, and 15 bases separated the two germline ends. Germline assignment: CDR1 MNHEY and CDR2 SVGAGI. The clonotype originates from a man younger than 30 who had mild COVID-19 (a few samples of this study predate the infection). Cell type and time point are not known. The specimen was PBMCs or a T cell subset sorted from them (not recorded which). The chain uses TRBV6-5 and TRBJ2-5; D is unresolved. The CDR3 region has the DNA TGTGCCAGCAGCCCCGGCCCAAGGGCGACCCAGTACTTC. This translates into CASSPGPRATQYF.